This TCR beta chain was profiled in a study of radiotherapy plus CTLA-4 blockade in lung cancer. Study-wide context: Objective responses were seen in about a sixth of patients, disease control in around 30%. Points from the study as a whole: Early blood T cell clone changes and increased post-radiation serum interferon-beta were reportedly the strongest response predictors. Blood TCR clones of tumor origin expanded after radiotherapy plus ipilimumab.

Clones were sequenced by immunoSEQ multiplex PCR, and TCRdb holds only the in-frame ones, with some missing. The data show roughly 100,000 clones, over 65% seen once. Comment on this clone: The antigen is not known.

People whose metastatic non-small-cell lung cancer was chemo-refractory got focal radiation along with CTLA-4 blockade by ipilimumab. This CDR3 region has 14 residues. V was shortened by 5 bases and J by 3 bases, with 14 bases between the two germline ends. The germline CDR1 and CDR2 sequences are SGHVS and FQNEAQ. The sequencing used peripheral blood, collected from a patient treated with radiotherapy plus ipilimumab. V and J are TRBV7-8 and TRBJ2-7, with TRBD1 as a possible D gene (6 bases). This clonotype was sampled from a human donor with non-small cell lung cancer that progressed on radiotherapy plus ipilimumab. Some clones in this sample may be carry-over from other donors' samples. CDR3 DNA sequence: TGTGCCAGCAGCCGAGGGGGACGGAACTACGAGCAGTACTTC. Translation gives CASSRGGRNYEQYF.